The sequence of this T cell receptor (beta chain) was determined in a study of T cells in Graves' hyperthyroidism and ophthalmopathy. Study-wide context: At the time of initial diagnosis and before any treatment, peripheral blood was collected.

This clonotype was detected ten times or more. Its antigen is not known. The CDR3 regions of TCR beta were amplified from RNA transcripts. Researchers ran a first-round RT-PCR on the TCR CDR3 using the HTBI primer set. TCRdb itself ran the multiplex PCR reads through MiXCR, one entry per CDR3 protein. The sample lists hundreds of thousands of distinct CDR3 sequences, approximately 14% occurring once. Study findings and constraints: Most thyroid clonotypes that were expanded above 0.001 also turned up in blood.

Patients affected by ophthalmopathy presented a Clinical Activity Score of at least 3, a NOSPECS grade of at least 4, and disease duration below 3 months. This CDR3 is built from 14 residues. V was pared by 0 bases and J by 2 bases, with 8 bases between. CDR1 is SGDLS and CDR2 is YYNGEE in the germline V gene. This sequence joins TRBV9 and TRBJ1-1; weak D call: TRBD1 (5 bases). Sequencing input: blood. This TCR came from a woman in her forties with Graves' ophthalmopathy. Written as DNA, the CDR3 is TGTGCCAGCAGCGTAGGGGACGCTAACACTGAAGCTTTCTTT. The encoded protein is CASSVGDANTEAFF.